This entry lists 23 T cell receptor beta chains sequenced from one sample in a study of T cells in Graves' hyperthyroidism and ophthalmopathy. TCR beta CDR3 region amplification was performed from RNA transcripts. TCR CDR3 underwent first-round RT-PCR with the HTBI primer set. TCRdb analysed the multiplex PCR reads with MiXCR anew, one entry per CDR3 protein. The sample shows 500,000 or so distinct CDR3 sequences, 15% to 20% of them seen only once. Sequenced sample: blood. These receptors all come from a woman aged 25 to 39 with Graves' ophthalmopathy.

This clonotype was recorded at least ten times. The chain recombines TRBV12-3 or TRBV12-4 with TRBJ2-1, with D perhaps assigned TRBD1 or TRBD2 (5 bases each). Trimming took off 6 bases at V and 2 bases at J, with 14 bases between the two ends. This CDR3 has 15 amino acids. The CDR3, as DNA: TGTGCCAGCAGCCCGGGGCTTTTCCCCTACAATGAGCAGTTCTTC. Translation: CASSPGLFPYNEQFF.

This clonotype was seen only a few times. The chain is built from TRBV28 and TRBJ2-5, with D maybe TRBD1 (7 bases). The CDR3 is 15 residues long. V was shortened by 5 bases and J by 4 bases, with 17 bases between the two germline ends. CDR1 and CDR2 from the germline V gene are MDHEN and SYDVKM. The CDR3 nucleotides are TGTGCCAGCAGTGCTGACAGGGAGGTCGTAGAGACCCAGTACTTC. This translates into CASSADREVVETQYF.

This clonotype was seen once. The chain combines TRBV20-1 with TRBJ2-4; 9 bases agree with TRBD2. CDR1 is DFQATT and CDR2 is SNEGSKA in the germline V gene (reference sequence). Losses at the gene ends were 3 bases for V and 7 bases for J; bases not matched to a gene: 10. This CDR3 has 15 residues. CDR3 protein: CSASPPAGGINIQYF. CDR3 coding DNA: TGCAGTGCTAGCCCCCCAGCGGGAGGCATCAACATTCAGTACTTC.

V is TRBV4-1 and J is TRBJ2-1; weak D call: TRBD2 (6 bases). The CDR3 spans 21 residues. V was cut by 4 bases and J by 0 bases, with 28 bases left in between. Germline V gene lookup returns CDR1 MGHRA and CDR2 YSYEKL. CDR3 nucleotide sequence: TGCGCCAGCAGCCCGGGTGGGTTGCGGGGCCCTATAGGAAGCTCCTACAATGAGCAGTTCTTC. Residues: CASSPGGLRGPIGSSYNEQFF.

In DNA, the CDR3 is TGCGCCAGCAGCTTGGGACATAGTGCAACTAATGAAAAACTGTTTTTT. Residues: CASSLGHSATNEKLFF. This chain joins TRBV5-1 and TRBJ1-4, with D hard to call. The CDR3 spans 16 residues. Germline CDR1 and CDR2: SGHRS and YFSETQ. Trimming took off 0 bases at V and 0 bases at J, with 9 bases between the two ends.

This clonotype has just a few counts. The V call is TRBV11-2, the J call TRBJ2-2; 7 bases fit TRBD2. Germline assignment: CDR1 SGHAT and CDR2 FQNNGV. There are 14 residues in the CDR3. V lost 2 bases and J lost 8; bases outside the gene matches: 5. DNA for the CDR3: TGTGCCAGCAGCTTATCGGGGGGAATAGGGGAGCTGTTTTTT. Its translation: CASSLSGGIGELFF.

The chain has TRBV7-2 and TRBJ2-1; D is possibly TRBD1 or TRBD2 (5 bases each). Per germline, CDR1 SGHTA and CDR2 FQGNSA. This CDR3 region has 16 residues. With 8 bases removed from V and 10 bases from J, the gap between germline ends came to 27 bases. DNA for the CDR3: TGTGCCAGCCTTCAAGCCGAGGGGCACGGGACGGAAGAGCAGTTCTTC. Its protein is CASLQAEGHGTEEQFF.

Ten or more counts support this clonotype. The chain joins TRBV10-3 to TRBJ2-1, with D perhaps matching TRBD2 (6 bases). This CDR3 region has 14 residues. The germline V and J ends were trimmed by 3 bases and 5 bases, with 11 bases remaining between them. Germline assignment: CDR1 ENHRY and CDR2 SYGVKD. The CDR3 bases are TGTGCCATCAGTGATCAAACGGGAGACAATGAGCAGTTCTTC. Translation gives CAISDQTGDNEQFF.

At least ten counts were recorded for this clonotype. This chain joins TRBV11-1 and TRBJ2-3; D ambiguous. The CDR3 is 14 amino acids. The germline gives CDR1 SGHAT, CDR2 FQDESV (reference sequence). Trimming removed 2 bases from V and 2 bases from J, with 8 bases in between. CDR3 DNA: TGTGCCAGCAGCTTATCAAGAACCACAGATACGCAGTATTTT. Translation: CASSLSRTTDTQYF. Drawing the rest from reference TRBV11-1 and TRBJ2-3, the complete variable domain is EAEVAQSPRYKITEKSQAVAFWCDPISGHATLYWYRQILGQGPELLVQFQDESVVDDSQLPKDRFSAERLKGVDSTLKIQPAELGDSAMYLCASSLSRTTDTQYFGPGTRLTVL.

This sequence joins TRBV6-1 and TRBJ2-2, with a tentative D call TRBD1 (6 bases). The CDR3 is made up of 17 amino acids. Trimming removed 1 base at V and 5 bases at J, with 17 bases between. CDR1 MNHNS and CDR2 SASEGT come from the germline V gene. Here the CDR3 reads CASSEGGTSMGTGELFF. DNA of the CDR3: TGTGCCAGCAGTGAAGGGGGGACATCAATGGGTACCGGGGAGCTGTTTTTT.

This clonotype was observed a handful of times. The genes are TRBV3-2 and TRBJ2-5. TRBV3-2 is given as a pseudogene. CDR3 size: 13 residues. DNA of the CDR3: TGTGCCAGCAGCCAAGATCTTGAAGAGGCCCAGTACTTC. Its protein product is CASSQDLEEAQYF.

This clonotype has at least ten counts. In DNA, the CDR3 is TGTGCCAGCAGTTATTCGGGCTCATCCTATGGCTACACCTTC. Translated: CASSYSGSSYGYTF. This chain uses TRBV6-1 with TRBJ1-2; D unclear. In germline, CDR1 is MNHNS, CDR2 SASEGT. The CDR3 loop spans 14 amino acids. V lost 5 bases and J 4 bases, leaving 14 bases between the germline ends.

CDR3 amino acids: CASSIGTGSANEQFF. The DNA for the CDR3 is TGTGCCAGTAGTATCGGGACAGGGTCAGCAAATGAGCAGTTCTTC. The rearrangement links TRBV19 to TRBJ2-1; 9 nucleotides align to TRBD1. Germline assignment: CDR1 LNHDA and CDR2 SQIVND (reference sequence). After removal of 3 bases from V and 7 bases from J, the junction contained 7 bases not matched to a gene. The CDR3 runs to 15 residues.

This chain connects TRBV6-1 to TRBJ2-7; a possible D gene is TRBD1 (6 bases). This CDR3 spans 14 amino acids. Deletions cut 6 bases from V and 2 bases from J, with 14 bases between. The germline CDR1 and CDR2 sequences are MNHNS and SASEGT. CDR3 protein: CASRRDTAPYEQYF. CDR3 nucleotides: TGTGCCAGCAGACGGGACACGGCCCCCTACGAGCAGTACTTC.

This clonotype was detected a few times. This sequence joins TRBV10-3 and TRBJ1-1, with TRBD1 identical over 10 bases. Looked up from germline, CDR1 is ENHRY and CDR2 is SYGVKD. The CDR3 covers 15 residues. With 4 bases clipped from V and 0 bases from J, the junction kept 2 bases outside the gene matches. The CDR3 sequence is CAISAGTGVNTEAFF. The CDR3 DNA is TGTGCCATCAGTGCCGGGACAGGGGTGAACACTGAAGCTTTCTTT.

This clonotype has only one observation. A single base separates this from a much larger clone, so it may be a read error. CDR3 sequence reads: CSARYPPSGRAFNEQFF. CDR3 coding DNA: TGCAGTGCTAGATATCCGCCTAGCGGGAGGGCCTTCAATGAGCAGTTCTTC. The chain combines TRBV20-1 with TRBJ2-1, with 12 bases that match TRBD2. After removal of 2 bases from V and 6 bases from J, the junction contained 11 bases not matched to a gene. The CDR3 extends over 17 amino acids. Germline V gene data show CDR1 as DFQATT and CDR2 as SNEGSKA (reference sequence).

The table lists this clonotype with a few counts. The junction shows a germline mismatch at one end, possibly a read error. This rearrangement joins TRBV7-7 to TRBJ2-1; perhaps TRBD2 as D (5 bases). CDR3 length: 13 residues. CDR1 SSHAT and CDR2 FNYEAQ come from the germline V gene (reference sequence). The CDR3 protein is CASSLDWANEQFF. The DNA of the CDR3 is TGTGCTAGCAGCTTGGACTGGGCAAATGAGCAGTTCTTC.

This clonotype was seen a few times. The chain joins TRBV19 to TRBJ2-3, with D hard to call. The CDR3 loop spans 16 amino acids. From germline, CDR1 is LNHDA and CDR2 SQIVND (reference sequence). The ends were cut back, 4 bases at V and 5 bases at J, with 19 bases in the middle. In DNA form, the CDR3 reads TGTGCCAGTAGTACTGATAGCTCAGCTGCTGGAGATACGCAGTATTTT. Amino acids: CASSTDSSAAGDTQYF.

The chain uses TRBV30 and TRBJ2-2; TRBD2 aligns across 8 bases. The germline gives CDR1 GTSNPN, CDR2 SVGIG (reference sequence). The trim removed 8 bases at V and 4 bases at J, leaving 9 bases unmatched. The CDR3 extends over 14 amino acids. In DNA form, the CDR3 reads TGTGCCCAATACGGGAGGGGACTCACCGGGGAGCTGTTTTTT. Protein: CAQYGRGLTGELFF.

As for this clonotype: At one boundary the junction diverges from the germline segment, which might be a read error. This chain links TRBV27 with TRBJ2-7, with 14 bases fitting TRBD2. Looked up from germline, CDR1 is MNHEY and CDR2 is SMNVEV (reference sequence). CDR3 length: 14 amino acids. This CDR3 is CVSSLGLAGAEQYF. The CDR3 DNA reads as TGTGTCAGCAGTTTGGGACTAGCGGGAGCCGAGCAGTACTTC.

This clonotype was seen many times. V is TRBV7-2 and J is TRBJ2-1, with 7 bases fitting TRBD2. The germline V gene encodes CDR1 SGHTA and CDR2 FQGNSA. This CDR3 is 14 amino acids long. After removal of 5 bases from V and 8 bases from J, the junction contained 9 bases not matched to a gene. CDR3 in amino acids: CASSRSGGRDEQFF. Here the CDR3 DNA reads TGTGCCAGCAGCCGTTCGGGAGGAAGGGATGAGCAGTTCTTC.

The chain recombines TRBV5-8 with TRBJ2-2; 9 bases fit TRBD2. The V and J ends lost 0 bases and 2 bases, in that order; junction bases with no gene match: 5. CDR3 length equals 17 residues. Germline V gives CDR1 SGHTS, CDR2 YDEGEE. The CDR3 nucleotides are TGTGCCAGCAGCTTGGAAGAGACTAGCGGAAACACCGGGGAGCTGTTTTTT. It codes for CASSLEETSGNTGELFF. The full variable domain, with the rest looked up from reference TRBV5-8 and TRBJ2-2, is EAGVTQSPTHLIKTRGQQATLRCSPISGHTSVYWYQQALGLGLQFLLWYDEGEERNRGNFPPRFSGRQFPNYSSELNVNALELEDSALYLCASSLEETSGNTGELFFGEGSRLTVL.

This clonotype was observed a few times. The rearrangement links TRBV12-3 or TRBV12-4 to TRBJ1-3; TRBD1 matches at 7 bases. The trim removed 3 bases at V and 0 bases at J, leaving 5 bases unmatched. The CDR3 loop spans 16 amino acids. CDR3 coding DNA: TGTGCCAGCAGTTTGGGGACAGCGGCCTCTGGAAACACCATATATTTT. Protein sequence: CASSLGTAASGNTIYF.